What follows are 28 T cell receptor beta chains derived from one specimen sequenced in a study of identical twins. TCRdb passed the 5' RACE reads through MiXCR, listing each CDR3 protein once. The sample has about 700,000 distinct CDR3 sequences; about 9.4% are singletons. These records were also assigned to another study, of yellow fever vaccine responses in identical twins.

The sample comprised PBMCs. The source is a woman under 30 in good health.

This clonotype was found a few times. The chain links TRBV28 to TRBJ2-3; TRBD2 agrees at 12 bases. The CDR3 contains 14 residues. The germline CDR1 and CDR2 sequences are MDHEN and SYDVKM. The J segment lost 4 bases and the V segment lost 4 bases, leaving 0 bases of the junction unmatched. CDR3 loop: CASSSSGRADTQYF. For the CDR3, the DNA is TGTGCCAGCAGTTCTAGCGGGAGGGCAGATACGCAGTATTTT.

The rearrangement links TRBV4-3 to TRBJ1-4; 7 nucleotides align to TRBD1. CDR3 length: 14 residues. With 2 bases clipped from V and 3 bases from J, the junction kept 0 bases outside the gene matches. Germline V gene lookup returns CDR1 LGHNA and CDR2 YSLEER. CDR3 bases: TGCGCCAGCAGCCAACAGGGGGCTAATGAAAAACTGTTTTTT. Translated: CASSQQGANEKLFF.

The chain combines TRBV7-6 with TRBJ1-6; D ambiguous. V lost 1 base, J lost 6 bases, and 7 bases lay in between. The CDR3 sequence is 14 residues long. Germline-derived CDR1 and CDR2 are SGHVS and FNYEAQ. CDR3 nucleotides: TGTGCCAGCAGCTTAGATGAGGGTAATTCACCCCTCCACTTT. Its translation is CASSLDEGNSPLHF.

The chain carries TRBV4-1 and TRBJ2-1; the match to TRBD2 covers 12 bases. With 1 base clipped from V and 9 bases from J, the junction kept 1 base outside the gene matches. Germline V gene data show CDR1 as MGHRA and CDR2 as YSYEKL. The length of the CDR3 is 14 residues. As DNA, the CDR3 is TGCGCCAGCAGCCAAGCTAGCGGGGGGGCTGAGCAGTTCTTC. Amino acids: CASSQASGGAEQFF.

A few counts support this clonotype. The V gene is TRBV5-1, the J gene TRBJ2-2; 9 positions agree with TRBD2. The CDR3 length is 16 residues. Germline V gene lookup returns CDR1 SGHRS and CDR2 YFSETQ. Trimming removed 1 base from V and 4 bases from J; junction bases left unmatched: 5. CDR3 protein: CASSLSTSGSTGELFF. The CDR3 bases are TGCGCCAGCAGCTTGTCGACTAGCGGATCCACCGGGGAGCTGTTTTTT.

There are many counts of this clonotype. V usage is TRBV5-1 and J usage is TRBJ1-4; a possible D gene is TRBD1 (6 bases). V lost 0 bases to trimming and J lost 5 bases, with 11 bases between them. There are 15 residues in the CDR3. The germline V gene has CDR1 SGHRS and CDR2 YFSETQ. The CDR3 sequence is CASSLAGTRNEKLFF. The CDR3 DNA follows: TGCGCCAGCAGCTTGGCCGGGACAAGAAATGAAAAACTGTTTTTT.

In its sample, this clonotype was seen a few times. The V and J genes are TRBV2 and TRBJ2-3; D may be TRBD1 (6 bases). The CDR3 spans 15 residues. The germline V and J ends were trimmed by 7 bases and 0 bases, with 14 bases remaining between them. Germline V gene lookup returns CDR1 SNHLY and CDR2 FYNNEI. The DNA of the CDR3 is TGTGCCAGCAACCCGACAGGAGTTAGCACAGATACGCAGTATTTT. This encodes CASNPTGVSTDTQYF.

This clonotype was found many times. V is TRBV20-1 and J is TRBJ2-1; 13 positions match TRBD2. The CDR3 length is 16 residues. The V segment lost 4 bases and the J segment 6 bases; nucleotides outside the gene matches: 9. Germline V gene lookup returns CDR1 DFQATT and CDR2 SNEGSKA (reference sequence). The CDR3 spells CSATGLAGARSNEQFF. Here the CDR3 DNA reads TGCAGTGCTACAGGACTAGCGGGAGCGAGGTCCAATGAGCAGTTCTTC.

The chain carries TRBV7-2 and TRBJ1-2; D is undetermined. The germline V gene encodes CDR1 SGHTA and CDR2 FQGNSA. The CDR3 has 15 residues. V lost 2 bases and J 2 bases, leaving 12 bases between the germline ends. The CDR3 loop reads CASSLFSGRNYGYTF. The DNA for the CDR3 is TGTGCCAGCAGCTTATTCTCCGGACGGAACTATGGCTACACCTTC.

This clonotype appeared a few times. This chain joins TRBV5-4 and TRBJ2-5; the match to TRBD2 covers 8 bases. Germline assignment: CDR1 SGHNT and CDR2 YYREEE (reference sequence). This CDR3 comprises 13 residues. The V and J ends lost 2 bases and 5 bases, in that order; junction bases with no gene match: 2. The CDR3 loop reads CASSFRLAETQYF. In DNA form, the CDR3 reads TGTGCCAGCAGCTTCAGACTAGCGGAGACCCAGTACTTC.

This clonotype was seen ten or more times. V and J are TRBV28 and TRBJ2-3; D may be TRBD1 (5 bases). The germline V and J ends were trimmed by 2 bases and 7 bases, with 16 bases remaining between them. The length of the CDR3 is 15 residues. Germline V gene sequence: CDR1 MDHEN, CDR2 SYDVKM. The CDR3 DNA reads TGTGCCAGCAGTTTACGCATCTTGGGGCCCCATACGCAGTATTTT. This translates into CASSLRILGPHTQYF. Full variable domain (rest looked up from reference TRBV28 and TRBJ2-3): DVKVTQSSRYLVKRTGEKVFLECVQDMDHENMFWYRQDPGLGLRLIYFSYDVKMKEKGDIPEGYSVSREKKERFSLILESASTNQTSMYLCASSLRILGPHTQYFGPGTRLTVL.

This clonotype occurred a few times. V and J are TRBV27 and TRBJ2-5; D perhaps matches TRBD2 (6 bases). Germline loops: CDR1 MNHEY, CDR2 SMNVEV (reference sequence). The CDR3 covers 17 residues. Trimming removed 2 bases at V and 2 bases at J, with 18 bases between. CDR3 in DNA: TGTGCCAGCAGTTTAAGGAGGGCAGGGTCGGCACAAGAGACCCAGTACTTC. Amino acid sequence: CASSLRRAGSAQETQYF.

This clonotype was detected only once. The V call is TRBV6-5, the J call TRBJ1-2, with unresolved D. The germline V and J ends were trimmed by 6 bases and 2 bases, with 16 bases remaining between them. Germline CDR1 MNHEY, CDR2 SVGAGI. The CDR3 consists of 15 residues. As DNA, the CDR3 is TGTGCCAGCAGCTATCAACGGAAGGAAAACTATGGCTACACCTTC. It encodes CASSYQRKENYGYTF.

A few counts support this clonotype. V is TRBV6-5 and J is TRBJ2-2, with 9 bases identical to TRBD2. This CDR3 is built from 19 residues. Trimming cost V 5 bases and J 4 bases; bases outside gene matches: 17. Germline CDR1 is MNHEY and CDR2 is SVGAGI. The CDR3 region has the DNA TGTGCCAGCAGTCTACAATACACCGGGACTAGCTACCTCACCGGGGAGCTGTTTTTT. Encoded protein: CASSLQYTGTSYLTGELFF.

There are a few counts of this clonotype. The V call is TRBV5-1, the J call TRBJ1-2, with 9 bases identical to TRBD1. The germline gives CDR1 SGHRS, CDR2 YFSETQ. This CDR3 has 17 residues. Trimming removed 0 bases from V and 4 bases from J; junction bases left unmatched: 10. CDR3 DNA sequence: TGCGCCAGCAGCTTGGGCGAGACAGGGGGTCGGAGCTATGGCTACACCTTC. Protein: CASSLGETGGRSYGYTF.

The chain carries TRBV3-1 and TRBJ1-2; 8 bases map to TRBD1. The CDR3 runs to 14 residues. Germline V gene sequence: CDR1 LGHDT, CDR2 YNNKEL (reference sequence). V was pared by 2 bases and J by 6 bases, with 5 bases of the junction left unmatched. CDR3 nucleotide sequence: TGTGCCAGCAGCCAACGACAGGGGACAGATGGCTACACCTTC. Encoded protein: CASSQRQGTDGYTF.

This clonotype has more than one count but fewer than ten. The gene calls are TRBV6-1 and TRBJ1-6; a possible D gene is TRBD1 (6 bases). The germline V and J ends were trimmed by 6 bases and 18 bases, with 21 bases remaining between them. Germline lookup yields CDR1 MNHNS and CDR2 SASEGT. The CDR3 consists of 13 residues. The CDR3 loop is CASRHPTGPDNHF. CDR3 DNA sequence: TGTGCCAGCAGACACCCGACAGGTCCGGATAACCACTTT.

This clonotype was recorded a few times. The rearrangement links TRBV6-5 to TRBJ2-3; a possible D gene is TRBD2 (6 bases). CDR3 length equals 16 residues. Deletions cut 0 bases from V and 1 base from J, with 11 bases between. Germline CDR1 reads MNHEY; CDR2 reads SVGAGI. CDR3 residues: CASSYSGPSGTDTQYF. DNA of the CDR3: TGTGCCAGCAGTTACTCGGGGCCTAGCGGCACAGATACGCAGTATTTT.

The chain couples TRBV24-1 to TRBJ1-1, with 10 nucleotides matching TRBD1. Germline V gene data show CDR1 as KGHDR and CDR2 as SFDVKD. The V segment lost 9 bases and the J segment 1 base; nucleotides outside the gene matches: 4. This CDR3 has 14 amino acids. CDR3 region: CATRQGAANTEAFF. The CDR3 DNA sequence: TGTGCCACCCGACAGGGGGCGGCGAACACTGAAGCTTTCTTT.

The rearrangement links TRBV28 to TRBJ1-3; D is unresolved. The CDR3 is 16 amino acids. Germline values: CDR1 MDHEN, CDR2 SYDVKM. The V gene lost 6 bases and the J gene lost 3 bases, with 18 bases spanning the gap. CDR3 loop: CASSTPGGKGGNTIYF. In DNA form, the CDR3 reads TGTGCCAGCAGCACCCCCGGCGGGAAAGGTGGAAACACCATATATTTT.

The V call is TRBV20-1, the J call TRBJ2-7; TRBD1 is a possible D gene (6 bases). Trimming shortened V by 0 bases and J by 2 bases, and 17 bases separated the two germline ends. The CDR3 loop spans 16 amino acids. CDR1 is DFQATT, CDR2 SNEGSKA, per germline (reference sequence). The CDR3 coding sequence is TGCAGTGCTAGAGAGTCCCTCGGGCAGGGGCCCTACGAGCAGTACTTC. Amino acid sequence: CSARESLGQGPYEQYF.

The genes are TRBV12-3 or TRBV12-4 and TRBJ2-5; no firm D call. The CDR3 length is 14 residues. V was shortened by 5 bases and J by 5 bases, with 15 bases between the two germline ends. CDR3 DNA sequence: TGTGCCAGCAGTCGACCGTTGGATGGGGAGACCCAGTACTTC. Translation: CASSRPLDGETQYF.

This chain connects TRBV19 to TRBJ2-1, with D uncertain. V lost 0 bases and J lost 1, with 7 bases in between. The CDR3 covers 15 residues. Germline loops: CDR1 LNHDA, CDR2 SQIVND (reference sequence). The DNA for the CDR3 is TGTGCCAGTAGTATAGAGCGAGGTTCCTACAATGAGCAGTTCTTC. Amino acid sequence: CASSIERGSYNEQFF. Full variable domain (rest looked up from reference TRBV19 and TRBJ2-1): DGGITQSPKYLFRKEGQNVTLSCEQNLNHDAMYWYRQDPGQGLRLIYYSQIVNDFQKGDIAEGYSVSREKKESFPLTVTSAQKNPTAFYLCASSIERGSYNEQFFGPGTRLTVL.

The DNA of the CDR3 is TGTGCCAGCAGCTCTCTCATCGGAGATACGCAGTATTTT. Its translation is CASSSLIGDTQYF. The V gene is TRBV7-2, the J gene TRBJ2-3; no clear D. This CDR3 contains 13 residues. Germline CDR1 reads SGHTA; CDR2 reads FQGNSA. Trimming cost V 4 bases and J 5 bases, with 10 bases left between them.

V is TRBV5-1 and J is TRBJ2-7; 9 bases are a match to TRBD2. V shed 0 bases, J shed 2 bases, and the junction held 12 bases outside the gene matches. CDR3 length: 18 residues. Germline lookup yields CDR1 SGHRS and CDR2 YFSETQ. The CDR3 sequence is CASSLGLAELSWTYEQYF. The CDR3 nucleotides read TGCGCCAGCAGCTTGGGACTAGCGGAGCTCTCTTGGACCTACGAGCAGTACTTC. The full variable domain, rest sourced from reference TRBV5-1 and TRBJ2-7, is KAGVTQTPRYLIKTRGQQVTLSCSPISGHRSVSWYQQTPGQGLQFLFEYFSETQRNKGNFPGRFSGRQFSNSRSEMNVSTLELGDSALYLCASSLGLAELSWTYEQYFGPGTRLTVT.

CDR3 sequence reads: CATSREGHFSTDTQYF. CDR3 DNA sequence: TGTGCCACCAGCAGAGAGGGACACTTTTCCACAGATACGCAGTATTTT. This chain uses TRBV15 with TRBJ2-3; D possibly corresponds to TRBD1 (6 bases). Trimming pared 0 bases from V and 2 bases from J, leaving 12 bases between. Germline lookup yields CDR1 LNHNV and CDR2 YYDKDF (reference sequence). CDR3 length: 16 amino acids.

This clonotype was counted between two and nine times. The rearrangement uses TRBV7-3 and TRBJ1-2; TRBD1 agrees at 8 bases. The CDR3 covers 15 residues. Germline values: CDR1 SGHTA, CDR2 FQGTGA. The ends lost 5 bases at V and 5 bases at J; junction bases unmatched: 10. The CDR3 loop reads CASSLKDRAGYGYTF. The CDR3 DNA reads TGTGCCAGCAGCCTAAAGGACAGGGCGGGGTATGGCTACACCTTC.

This clonotype was observed many times. The genes are TRBV6-5 and TRBJ2-7, with a tentative D call TRBD2 (5 bases). CDR3 size: 15 residues. CDR1 MNHEY and CDR2 SVGAGI come from the germline V gene. V dropped 0 bases and J dropped 3 bases, with 12 bases sitting between them. The CDR3 DNA reads TGTGCCAGCAGTTACTCGAACGGGAAGGGCTACGAGCAGTACTTC. This sequence encodes CASSYSNGKGYEQYF.